Following are 20 T cell receptor beta chains from one sample sequenced in a study of identifying expanded T cells in peripheral blood. Generated by immunoSEQ multiplex PCR, the TCRdb table keeps only in-frame clones and is missing some. The data contain 70,000 to 95,000 clones, about 87% of them singletons. The sequencing input was blood. The receptors here all came from a person aged 18 to 70 in good health.

The genes are TRBV2 and TRBJ1-1; D remains ambiguous. Deletions cut 10 bases from V and 0 bases from J, with 12 bases between. Germline lookup yields CDR1 SNHLY and CDR2 FYNNEI. The CDR3 totals 13 residues. CDR3 in DNA: TGTGCCACCCGAGAGGAGATGAACACTGAAGCTTTCTTT. Protein sequence: CATREEMNTEAFF.

The genes are TRBV19 and TRBJ1-5; D might be TRBD1 (6 bases). V was cut by 7 bases and J by 6 bases, with 16 bases left in between. This CDR3 spans 14 amino acids. Germline V gene data show CDR1 as LNHDA and CDR2 as SQIVND (reference sequence). Written as DNA, the CDR3 is TGTGCCAGTACCCCGGGGGGGCAGATTCAGCCCCAGCATTTT. Protein product: CASTPGGQIQPQHF.

By sample fraction, this clone is medium-sized. The CDR3: CASSYLGQSPYGYTF. CDR3 in DNA: TGTGCCAGCAGTTACCTGGGACAGAGTCCCTATGGCTACACCTTC. The chain joins TRBV6-5 to TRBJ1-2, with 7 bases that match TRBD1. Germline CDR1 MNHEY, CDR2 SVGAGI. This CDR3 comprises 15 residues. V dropped 2 bases and J dropped 4; count of bases not matched to a gene: 7.

This chain links TRBV29-1 with TRBJ2-3, with TRBD2 as a possible D gene (5 bases). Germline lookup yields CDR1 SQVTM and CDR2 ANQGSEA. Trimming took 3 bases from V and 2 from J, leaving 12 bases between them. This CDR3 comprises 14 residues. The CDR3 region is CSVDGLAFTDTQYF. DNA for the CDR3: TGCAGCGTTGATGGCCTAGCCTTCACAGATACGCAGTATTTT.

The CDR3 region is CAIRQRWHHHEQYF. The CDR3 region has the DNA TGTGCCATCAGACAGAGATGGCACCACCACGAGCAGTACTTC. This chain uses TRBV10-3 with TRBJ2-7; no firm D call. Trimming removed 6 bases from V and 5 bases from J, with 17 bases in between. The CDR3 spans 14 residues. CDR1 is ENHRY and CDR2 is SYGVKD in the germline V gene.

The chain carries TRBV28 and TRBJ2-7; 9 bases agree with TRBD2. The germline gives CDR1 MDHEN, CDR2 SYDVKM. The CDR3 runs 13 residues. V trimming: 3 bases; J trimming: 11 bases; junction bases outside the gene matches: 8. The CDR3 here is CASSLGNSGREYF. CDR3 DNA: TGTGCCAGCAGTTTGGGGAATAGCGGGAGAGAGTACTTC. Combining the CDR3 with reference TRBV28 and TRBJ2-7 gives the whole variable domain DVKVTQSSRYLVKRTGEKVFLECVQDMDHENMFWYRQDPGLGLRLIYFSYDVKMKEKGDIPEGYSVSREKKERFSLILESASTNQTSMYLCASSLGNSGREYFGPGTRLTVT.

There are a few counts of this clone. The chain carries TRBV28 and TRBJ2-5; no firm D call. The CDR3 sequence is 14 residues long. Germline CDR1 and CDR2: MDHEN and SYDVKM. Between the trimmed V and J ends, which lost 5 bases and 1 base, there was a span of 11 bases. CDR3 bases: TGTGCCAGCAGTCCCTCGCACGGCCAAGAGACCCAGTACTTC. This codes for CASSPSHGQETQYF.

V gene TRBV12-5 combines with J gene TRBJ2-1; D is possibly TRBD1 or TRBD2 (6 bases each). Germline V gene lookup returns CDR1 LGHNT and CDR2 FRNRAP. The CDR3 has 18 amino acids. V was pared by 4 bases and J by 2 bases, with 21 bases between. The CDR3 spells CASGSPTGGGLPYNEQFF. CDR3 nucleotides: TGTGCTAGTGGTTCGCCGACGGGTGGGGGGCTCCCCTACAATGAGCAGTTCTTC.

This chain uses TRBV19 with TRBJ1-4, with 9 bases aligning to TRBD1. The V gene's germline CDR1 is LNHDA and CDR2 SQIVND (reference sequence). This CDR3 contains 13 residues. DNA of the CDR3: TGTGTTTCCTGGGACAGGGAAAAAGAAAAACTGTTTTTT. Amino acid sequence: CVSWDREKEKLFF.

The DNA of the CDR3 is TGTGCCATCAGTGAAACCGGGAGCGGCTATGGCTACACCTTC. Its translation is CAISETGSGYGYTF. V gene TRBV10-3 combines with J gene TRBJ1-2; D gene uncertain. V was clipped by 3 bases and J by 4 bases, with 12 bases between them. Looked up from germline, CDR1 is ENHRY and CDR2 is SYGVKD. The CDR3 is 14 amino acids.

This chain uses TRBV5-6 with TRBJ2-1, with D uncertain. From germline, CDR1 is SGHDT and CDR2 YYEEEE. The V end was cut by 2 bases, the J end by 5 bases, with 11 bases between. The CDR3 totals 14 residues. The CDR3 loop reads CASSFFQLDNEQFF. The DNA for the CDR3 is TGTGCCAGCAGCTTCTTCCAGCTGGACAATGAGCAGTTCTTC.

The rearrangement joins TRBV4-3 to TRBJ1-1; 8 positions match TRBD1. This CDR3 spans 15 amino acids. Germline lookup yields CDR1 LGHNA and CDR2 YSLEER. Trimming cost V 4 bases and J 5 bases; bases outside gene matches: 9. Here the CDR3 reads CASSLIFGQGTEAFF. The CDR3 region has the DNA TGCGCCAGCAGCCTCATCTTCGGACAGGGAACTGAAGCTTTCTTT.

The chain joins TRBV25-1 to TRBJ2-7; D remains unclear. The CDR3 has 13 residues. V shed 3 bases and J shed 1 base, with 7 bases lying between them. CDR1 and CDR2 from the germline V gene are MGHDK and SYGVNS. CDR3 loop: CASSDSNSYEQYF. DNA of the CDR3: TGTGCCAGCAGTGATTCGAATTCCTACGAGCAGTACTTC.

CDR3 sequence (DNA): TGCGCCAGCAGCCAAGCAATGTTGAGCTCTGGGGCCAACGTCCTGACTTTC. It yields the protein CASSQAMLSSGANVLTF. The chain joins TRBV4-3 to TRBJ2-6; unclear D gene. In germline, CDR1 is LGHNA, CDR2 YSLEER. The V end was cut by 1 base, the J end by 0 bases, with 10 bases between. There are 17 residues in the CDR3.

The chain carries TRBV11-2 and TRBJ1-1, with TRBD1 matching 7 bases. The germline gives CDR1 SGHAT, CDR2 FQNNGV. The CDR3 is made up of 14 amino acids. Trimming cost V 1 base and J 4 bases; bases outside gene matches: 3. The CDR3 region is CASSLGQGITEAFF. CDR3 DNA sequence: TGTGCCAGCAGCTTAGGACAGGGTATCACTGAAGCTTTCTTT.

V is TRBV14 and J is TRBJ2-5; tentative D call: TRBD1 (6 bases). Germline CDR1 reads SGHDN; CDR2 reads FVKESK. This CDR3 is 16 amino acids long. Trimming shortened V by 1 base and J by 0 bases, and 12 bases separated the two germline ends. CDR3 in amino acids: CASSQAGTPYQETQYF. In nucleotides, the CDR3 is TGTGCCAGCAGCCAAGCGGGGACACCGTACCAAGAGACCCAGTACTTC.

This clone was picked up one time. The chain recombines TRBV2 with TRBJ1-5; D is perhaps TRBD1 (6 bases). In germline, CDR1 is SNHLY, CDR2 FYNNEI. The CDR3 consists of 16 residues. Trimming removed 7 bases from V and 0 bases from J, with 16 bases in between. CDR3 in amino acids: CASTGGGEPSNQPQHF. Written as DNA, the CDR3 is TGTGCCAGCACCGGAGGGGGGGAACCTAGCAATCAGCCCCAGCATTTT.

The CDR3 region is CASSSRAGTTSGYTF. CDR3 nucleotide sequence: TGTGCCAGCAGCTCACGAGCCGGGACAACCTCTGGCTACACCTTC. The genes are TRBV5-5 and TRBJ1-2, with D maybe TRBD1 (6 bases). Germline V gives CDR1 SGHKS, CDR2 YYEKEE (reference sequence). The CDR3 is 15 residues long. Trimming stripped 3 bases from V and 7 bases from J, with 19 bases between.

The genes are TRBV2 and TRBJ1-4, with 9 bases aligning to TRBD1. The V gene's germline CDR1 is SNHLY and CDR2 FYNNEI. Trimming cost V 6 bases and J 8 bases; bases outside gene matches: 4. This CDR3 region has 13 residues. The CDR3 coding sequence is TGTGCCAGCAGGCGGGGACAGGGAGAAAAACTGTTTTTT. Residues: CASRRGQGEKLFF. Full variable domain (remainder filled in from reference TRBV2 and TRBJ1-4): EPEVTQTPSHQVTQMGQEVILRCVPISNHLYFYWYRQILGQKVEFLVSFYNNEISEKSEIFDDQFSVERPDGSNFTLKIRSTKLEDSAMYFCASRRGQGEKLFFGSGTQLSVL.

The rearrangement uses TRBV27 and TRBJ1-4; 10 bases map to TRBD1. The CDR3 runs to 15 residues. V was pared by 6 bases and J by 6 bases, with 7 bases of the junction left unmatched. The germline V gene has CDR1 MNHEY and CDR2 SMNVEV (reference sequence). Here the CDR3 reads CASSLLGTGDEKLFF. The CDR3 nucleotides read TGTGCCAGCAGCCTCCTTGGGACAGGGGATGAAAAACTGTTTTTT.